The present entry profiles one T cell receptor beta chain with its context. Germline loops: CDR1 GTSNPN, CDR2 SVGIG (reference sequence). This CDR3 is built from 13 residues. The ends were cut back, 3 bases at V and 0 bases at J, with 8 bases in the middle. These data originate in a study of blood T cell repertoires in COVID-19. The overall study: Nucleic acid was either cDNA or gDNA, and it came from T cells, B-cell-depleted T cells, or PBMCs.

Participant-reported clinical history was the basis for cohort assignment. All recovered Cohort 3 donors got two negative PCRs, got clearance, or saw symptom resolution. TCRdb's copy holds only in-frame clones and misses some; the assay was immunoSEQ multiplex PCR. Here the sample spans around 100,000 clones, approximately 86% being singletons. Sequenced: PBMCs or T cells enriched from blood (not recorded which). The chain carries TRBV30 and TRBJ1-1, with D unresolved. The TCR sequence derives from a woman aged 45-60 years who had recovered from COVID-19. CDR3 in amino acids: CAWRAVLNTEAFF. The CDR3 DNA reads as TGTGCCTGGAGGGCGGTCCTGAACACTGAAGCTTTCTTT.